These 9 T cell receptor beta chains share one sample of origin, sequenced in a study of T cell responses to AZD1222 COVID-19 vaccine. TCRdb's copy holds only in-frame clones and misses some; the assay was immunoSEQ multiplex PCR. The sample comprises some 100,000 clones, 90% of which are singletons, and 1% to 1.5% rests with the top ten. Sequenced material: peripheral blood, taken on day 0 of AZD1222 vaccination. The receptor set was obtained from an adult in good health.

This sequence joins TRBV5-5 and TRBJ1-5; D gene unclear. The V end was cut by 3 bases, the J end by 1 base, with 17 bases between. In germline, CDR1 is SGHKS, CDR2 YYEKEE (reference sequence). The CDR3 spans 17 residues. CDR3 nucleotides: TGTGCCAGCAGCTCCCAGAGCGCAGGCGAAAGCAATCAGCCCCAGCATTTT. Protein: CASSSQSAGESNQPQHF.

CDR3 in amino acids: CASYWTETTGELFF. CDR3 DNA sequence: TGTGCCAGCTATTGGACGGAAACCACGGGGGAGCTGTTTTTT. V usage is TRBV5-5 and J usage is TRBJ2-2; D is ambiguous. The V gene lost 7 bases and the J gene lost 8 bases, with 18 bases spanning the gap. Germline V gene data show CDR1 as SGHKS and CDR2 as YYEKEE (reference sequence). This CDR3 spans 14 amino acids.

The genes are TRBV6-1 and TRBJ1-2; a weak D match, TRBD1 (5 bases). V was shortened by 2 bases and J by 4 bases, with 8 bases between the two germline ends. There are 13 residues in the CDR3. CDR1 and CDR2 from the germline V gene are MNHNS and SASEGT. The CDR3 coding sequence is TGTGCCAGCAGTGAACAGGGAGGCTATGGCTACACCTTC. This codes for CASSEQGGYGYTF.

This clone appeared once. This chain connects TRBV18 to TRBJ2-7, with D possibly called TRBD1 or TRBD2 (5 bases each). This CDR3 is built from 15 residues. V lost 5 bases to trimming and J lost 4 bases, with 18 bases between them. The germline V gene has CDR1 KGHSH and CDR2 LQKENI. CDR3 coding DNA: TGTGCCAGCTCATCCGGTCCCGGGGCCCAATACGAGCAGTACTTC. This sequence encodes CASSSGPGAQYEQYF.

CDR3 DNA: TGTGCCAGCAGTCATCTACAGGGCTACTCCTACGAGCAGTACTTC. Translating gives CASSHLQGYSYEQYF. The chain employs TRBV6-5 and TRBJ2-7; the D gene is possibly TRBD1 (6 bases). Trimming cost V 5 bases and J 0 bases, with 14 bases left between them. Germline lookup yields CDR1 MNHEY and CDR2 SVGAGI. This CDR3 has 15 amino acids.

The V and J genes are TRBV6-4 and TRBJ2-5; unclear D gene. CDR3 length: 18 residues. Germline lookup yields CDR1 MRHNA and CDR2 SNTAGT. The ends were cut back, 0 bases at V and 5 bases at J, with 22 bases in the middle. The chain's CDR3 is CASSDSSGLRSTRETQYF. CDR3 sequence (DNA): TGTGCCAGCAGTGACTCTTCCGGGCTCCGATCTACGAGGGAGACCCAGTACTTC.

This clone came up a few times. The V and J genes are TRBV5-6 and TRBJ2-1; D gene ambiguous. This CDR3 has 14 residues. Trimming left V 0 bases short and J 1 base short, with 5 bases between. Germline CDR1 and CDR2: SGHDT and YYEEEE. The CDR3 loop reads CASSLDSSYNEQFF. In DNA form, the CDR3 reads TGTGCCAGCAGCTTGGATTCGTCCTACAATGAGCAGTTCTTC.

The chain joins TRBV9 to TRBJ1-2; D not certain. Trimming removed 1 base at V and 0 bases at J, with 7 bases between. In germline, CDR1 is SGDLS, CDR2 YYNGEE. The CDR3 covers 14 residues. CDR3 sequence reads: CASSVTGSNYGYTF. The CDR3 DNA reads as TGTGCCAGCAGCGTAACGGGATCTAACTATGGCTACACCTTC.

The genes are TRBV28 and TRBJ1-2; 9 nucleotides line up with TRBD1. The germline gives CDR1 MDHEN, CDR2 SYDVKM. J lost 4 bases, V lost 6 bases, and 3 bases had no gene match. The CDR3 sequence is 13 residues long. CDR3: CASRQGALYGYTF. CDR3 sequence (DNA): TGTGCCAGCAGACAGGGGGCCCTCTATGGCTACACCTTC.